This T cell receptor beta chain was recovered during a study of control samples from healthy donors and cancer patients. Sequenced by immunoSEQ multiplex PCR; TCRdb stores in-frame clones only, minus some. The profile shows approximately 40,000 clones, around 83% of them singletons. CDR1 SGDLS and CDR2 YYNGEE come from the germline V gene. The CDR3 totals 16 residues. Trimming removed 5 bases from V and 7 bases from J, with 22 bases in between. The sequence came from an older woman with lung cancer. The sample consisted of PBMCs. The rearrangement uses TRBV9 and TRBJ2-1; possibly TRBD2 for D (7 bases). CDR3 loop: CASSSRDWGGLNEQFF. The CDR3 coding sequence is TGTGCCAGCAGTTCCCGAGATTGGGGGGGCCTAAATGAGCAGTTCTTC.